This T cell receptor (beta chain) was identified during a study of technical replicates of blood from several donors. Sequenced by immunoSEQ multiplex PCR; TCRdb stores in-frame clones only, minus some. Of some 87,000 clones in the sample, around 90% were seen once. Unmatched junction bases numbered 9, after V lost 4 bases and J lost 2 bases. The CDR3 spans 16 residues. CDR1 SGDLS and CDR2 YYNGEE come from the germline V gene. The sample consisted of T cells isolated from PBMCs. The V and J genes are TRBV9 and TRBJ2-3; 8 nucleotides line up with TRBD2. The clonotype was recovered from a human donor in good health. The CDR3: CASSTQTGGTTDTQYF. CDR3 bases: TGTGCCAGCAGCACCCAGACGGGAGGGACCACAGATACGCAGTATTTT. The whole variable domain, filled in from reference TRBV9 and TRBJ2-3, reads DSGVTQTPKHLITATGQRVTLRCSPRSGDLSVYWYQQSLDQGLQFLIQYYNGEERAKGNILERFSAQQFPDLHSELNLSSLELGDSALYFCASSTQTGGTTDTQYFGPGTRLTVL.